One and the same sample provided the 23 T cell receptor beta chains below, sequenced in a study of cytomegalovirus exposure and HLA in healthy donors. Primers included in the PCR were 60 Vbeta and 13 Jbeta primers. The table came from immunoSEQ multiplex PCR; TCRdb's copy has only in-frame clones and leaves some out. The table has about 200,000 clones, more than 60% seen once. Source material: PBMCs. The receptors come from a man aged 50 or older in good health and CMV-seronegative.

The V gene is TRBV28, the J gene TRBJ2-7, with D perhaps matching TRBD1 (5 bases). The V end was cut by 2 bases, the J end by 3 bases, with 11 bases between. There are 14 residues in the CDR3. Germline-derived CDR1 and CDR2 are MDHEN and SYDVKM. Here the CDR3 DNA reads TGTGCCAGCAGTTTAGTGGGGCCAAACTACGAGCAGTACTTC. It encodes CASSLVGPNYEQYF.

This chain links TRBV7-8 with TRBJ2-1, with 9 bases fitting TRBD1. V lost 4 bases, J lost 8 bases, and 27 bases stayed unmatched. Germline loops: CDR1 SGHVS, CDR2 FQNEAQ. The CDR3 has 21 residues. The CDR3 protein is CASSYPGPGQGRGSEKYEQFF. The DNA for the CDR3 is TGTGCCAGCAGCTACCCGGGACCGGGACAGGGACGGGGATCGGAAAAATATGAGCAGTTCTTC.

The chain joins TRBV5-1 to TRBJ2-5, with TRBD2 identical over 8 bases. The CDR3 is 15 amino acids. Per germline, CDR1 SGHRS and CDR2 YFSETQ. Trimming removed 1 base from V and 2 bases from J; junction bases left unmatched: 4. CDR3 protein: CASSLFTSGQETQYF. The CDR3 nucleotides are TGCGCCAGCAGCTTGTTTACTAGCGGTCAAGAGACCCAGTACTTC.

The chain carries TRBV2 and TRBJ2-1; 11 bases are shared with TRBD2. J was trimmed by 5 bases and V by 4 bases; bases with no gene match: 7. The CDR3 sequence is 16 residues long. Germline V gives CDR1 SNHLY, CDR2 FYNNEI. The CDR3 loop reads CASSAHTSGSNNEQFF. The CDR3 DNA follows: TGTGCCAGCAGTGCCCACACTAGCGGGAGCAACAATGAGCAGTTCTTC.

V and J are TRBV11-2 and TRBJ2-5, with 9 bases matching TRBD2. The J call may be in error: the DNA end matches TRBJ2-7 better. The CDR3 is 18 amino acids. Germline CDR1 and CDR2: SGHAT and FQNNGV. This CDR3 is CASSLGGTSRGGPYEQYF. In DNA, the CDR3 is TGTGCCAGCAGCTTAGGGGGGACTAGCCGGGGAGGGCCCTACGAGCAGTACTTC.

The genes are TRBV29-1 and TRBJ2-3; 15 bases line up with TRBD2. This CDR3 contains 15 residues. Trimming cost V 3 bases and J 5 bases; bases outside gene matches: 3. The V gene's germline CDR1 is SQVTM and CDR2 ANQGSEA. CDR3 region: CSVEGLAGGKDTQYF. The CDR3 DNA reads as TGCAGCGTTGAGGGACTAGCGGGAGGAAAAGATACGCAGTATTTT.

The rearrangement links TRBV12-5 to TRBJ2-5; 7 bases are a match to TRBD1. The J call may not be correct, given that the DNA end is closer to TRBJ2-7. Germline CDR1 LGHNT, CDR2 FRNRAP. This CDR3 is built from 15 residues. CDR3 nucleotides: TGTGCTAGTGGTCTAGACAGGGAGTCCTCCTACGAGCAGTACTTC. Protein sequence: CASGLDRESSYEQYF.

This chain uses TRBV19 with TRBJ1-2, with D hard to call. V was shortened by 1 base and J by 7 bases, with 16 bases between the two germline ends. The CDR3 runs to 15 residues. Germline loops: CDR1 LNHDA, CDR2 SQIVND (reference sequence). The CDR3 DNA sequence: TGTGCCAGTAGTATAGGCACGGGGATGAGAAGTGGCTACACCTTC. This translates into CASSIGTGMRSGYTF.

The CDR3 is CASGAGSDTQYF. The CDR3 nucleotides read TGTGCCAGCGGAGCTGGCTCGGATACGCAGTATTTT. The chain links TRBV27 to TRBJ2-3, with D uncertain. Germline V gene data show CDR1 as MNHEY and CDR2 as SMNVEV (reference sequence). The germline V and J ends were trimmed by 8 bases and 6 bases, with 12 bases remaining between them. This CDR3 has 12 residues.

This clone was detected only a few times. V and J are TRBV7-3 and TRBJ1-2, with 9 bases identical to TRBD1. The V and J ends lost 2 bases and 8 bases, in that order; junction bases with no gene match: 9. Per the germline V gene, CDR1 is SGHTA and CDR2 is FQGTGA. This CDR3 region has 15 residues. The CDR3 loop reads CASSLGKQGAKGYTF. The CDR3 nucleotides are TGTGCCAGCAGCTTAGGGAAACAGGGGGCTAAAGGCTACACCTTC.

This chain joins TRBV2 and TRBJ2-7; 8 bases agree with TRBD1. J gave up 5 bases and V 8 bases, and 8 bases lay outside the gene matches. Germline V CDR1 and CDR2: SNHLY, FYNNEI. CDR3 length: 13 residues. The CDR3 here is CASLWTGTHEQYF. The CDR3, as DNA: TGTGCCAGCCTATGGACAGGGACCCACGAGCAGTACTTC.

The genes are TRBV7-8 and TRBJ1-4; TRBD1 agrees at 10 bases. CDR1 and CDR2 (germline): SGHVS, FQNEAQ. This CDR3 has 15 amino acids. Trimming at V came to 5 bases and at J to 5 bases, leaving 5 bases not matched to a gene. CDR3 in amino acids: CASSVGQGKNEKLFF. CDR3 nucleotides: TGTGCCAGCAGCGTGGGACAGGGGAAGAATGAAAAACTGTTTTTT.

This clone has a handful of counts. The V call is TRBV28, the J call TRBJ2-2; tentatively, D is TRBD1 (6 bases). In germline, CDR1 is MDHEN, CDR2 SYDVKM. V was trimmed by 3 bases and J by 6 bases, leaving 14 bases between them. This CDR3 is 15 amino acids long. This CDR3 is CASSFPRGRPGELFF. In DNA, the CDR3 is TGTGCCAGCAGTTTTCCCAGGGGCCGCCCCGGGGAGCTGTTTTTT.

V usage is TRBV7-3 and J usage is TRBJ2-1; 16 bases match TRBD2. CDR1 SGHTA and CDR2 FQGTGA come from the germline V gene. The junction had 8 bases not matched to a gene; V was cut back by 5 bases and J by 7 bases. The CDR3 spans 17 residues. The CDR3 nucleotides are TGTGCCAGCAGCCTAGGGACTAGCGGGAGGGCGGTAAATGAGCAGTTCTTC. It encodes CASSLGTSGRAVNEQFF.

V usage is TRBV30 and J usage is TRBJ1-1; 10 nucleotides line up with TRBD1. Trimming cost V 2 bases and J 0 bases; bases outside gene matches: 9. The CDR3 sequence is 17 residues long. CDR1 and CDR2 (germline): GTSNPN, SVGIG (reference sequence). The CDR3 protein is CAWSLGWGQGMNTEAFF. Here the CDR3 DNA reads TGTGCCTGGAGTCTAGGTTGGGGACAGGGGATGAACACTGAAGCTTTCTTT. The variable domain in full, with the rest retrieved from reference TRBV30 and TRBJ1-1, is SQTIHQWPATLVQPVGSPLSLECTVEGTSNPNLYWYRQAAGRGLQLLFYSVGIGQISSEVPQNLSASRPQDRQFILSSKKLLLSDSGFYLCAWSLGWGQGMNTEAFFGQGTRLTVV.

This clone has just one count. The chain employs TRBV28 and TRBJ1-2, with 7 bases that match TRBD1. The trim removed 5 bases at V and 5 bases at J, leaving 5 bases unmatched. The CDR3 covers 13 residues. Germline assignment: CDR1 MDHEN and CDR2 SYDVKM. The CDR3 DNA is TGTGCCAGCAGTCTTCCAGGGGGGTATGGCTACACCTTC. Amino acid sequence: CASSLPGGYGYTF.

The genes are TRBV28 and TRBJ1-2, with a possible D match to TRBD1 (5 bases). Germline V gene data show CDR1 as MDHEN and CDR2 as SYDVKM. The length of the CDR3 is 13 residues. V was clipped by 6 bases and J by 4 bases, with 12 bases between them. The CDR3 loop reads CASSPGGPYGYTF. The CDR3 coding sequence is TGTGCCAGCAGCCCCGGGGGTCCCTATGGCTACACCTTC.

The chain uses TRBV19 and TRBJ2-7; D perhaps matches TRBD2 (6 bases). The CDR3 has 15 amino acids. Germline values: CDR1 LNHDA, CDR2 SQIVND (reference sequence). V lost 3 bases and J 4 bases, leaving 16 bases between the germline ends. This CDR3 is CASSIPGSARYEQYF. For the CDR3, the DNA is TGTGCCAGTAGTATCCCCGGGAGTGCGCGTTACGAGCAGTACTTC.

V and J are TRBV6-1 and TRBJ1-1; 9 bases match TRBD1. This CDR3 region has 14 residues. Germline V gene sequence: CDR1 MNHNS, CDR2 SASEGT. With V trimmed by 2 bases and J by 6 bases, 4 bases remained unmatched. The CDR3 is CASSEIGTGPEAFF. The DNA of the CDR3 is TGTGCCAGCAGTGAAATCGGGACAGGGCCTGAAGCTTTCTTT.

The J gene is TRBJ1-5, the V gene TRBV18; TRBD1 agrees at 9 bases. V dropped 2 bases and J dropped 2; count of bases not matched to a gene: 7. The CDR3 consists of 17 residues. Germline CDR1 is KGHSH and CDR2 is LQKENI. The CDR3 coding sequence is TGTGCCAGCTCACCAGGGACAGGGAATCTGGGCAATCAGCCCCAGCATTTT. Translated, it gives CASSPGTGNLGNQPQHF.

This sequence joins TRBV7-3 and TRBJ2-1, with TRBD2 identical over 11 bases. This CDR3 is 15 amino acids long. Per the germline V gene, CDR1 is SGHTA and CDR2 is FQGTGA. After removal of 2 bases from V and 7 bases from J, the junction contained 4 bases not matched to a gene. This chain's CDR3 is CASSLRLAGGNEQFF. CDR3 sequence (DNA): TGTGCCAGCAGCTTACGGCTAGCGGGAGGAAATGAGCAGTTCTTC.

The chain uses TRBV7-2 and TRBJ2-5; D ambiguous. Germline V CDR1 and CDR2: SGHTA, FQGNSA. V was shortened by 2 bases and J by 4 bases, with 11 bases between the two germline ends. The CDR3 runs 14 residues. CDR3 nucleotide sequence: TGTGCCAGCAGCTTAACTATCCTCACAGAGACCCAGTACTTC. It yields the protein CASSLTILTETQYF. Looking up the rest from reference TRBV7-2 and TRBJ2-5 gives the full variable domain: GAGVSQSPSNKVTEKGKDVELRCDPISGHTALYWYRQSLGQGLEFLIYFQGNSAPDKSGLPSDRFSAERTGGSVSTLTIQRTQQEDSAVYLCASSLTILTETQYFGPGTRLLVL.

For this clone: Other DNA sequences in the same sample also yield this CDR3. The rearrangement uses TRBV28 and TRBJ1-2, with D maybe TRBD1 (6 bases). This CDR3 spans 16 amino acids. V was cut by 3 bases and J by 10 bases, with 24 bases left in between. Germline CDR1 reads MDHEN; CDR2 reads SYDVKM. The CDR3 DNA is TGTGCCAGCAGTTTTGGGTCGGCAGGGGCGTTGTGGGACTACACCTTC. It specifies CASSFGSAGALWDYTF.